What follows describes a single TCR beta chain. Its specificity is unknown. The data belong to a study of OX40 agonist ivuxolimab in advanced cancers. Study details: Three partial responders included one hepatocellular carcinoma patient and two cutaneous melanoma patients.

Assay: immunoSEQ multiplex PCR; the TCRdb copy retains only in-frame clones and omits some. The sample has tens of thousands of clones; 73% are singletons. The study's findings and limits: More expanded clones were found, on average, in CD8+ than in CD4+ T cells.

Source: CD4+ or CD8+ T cells sorted from blood, taken in a trial of the OX40 agonist ivuxolimab. The TCR originated in an adult with an advanced solid tumor such as melanoma, head and neck, liver or kidney cancer.

In nucleotides, the CDR3 is TGTGCCAGCAGCTTAACAGCTACCTACGAGCAGTACTTC. It codes for CASSLTATYEQYF. This chain links TRBV11-2 with TRBJ2-7; D remains unclear. The germline gives CDR1 SGHAT, CDR2 FQNNGV. This CDR3 contains 13 residues. Trimming removed 2 bases at V and 2 bases at J, with 7 bases between.